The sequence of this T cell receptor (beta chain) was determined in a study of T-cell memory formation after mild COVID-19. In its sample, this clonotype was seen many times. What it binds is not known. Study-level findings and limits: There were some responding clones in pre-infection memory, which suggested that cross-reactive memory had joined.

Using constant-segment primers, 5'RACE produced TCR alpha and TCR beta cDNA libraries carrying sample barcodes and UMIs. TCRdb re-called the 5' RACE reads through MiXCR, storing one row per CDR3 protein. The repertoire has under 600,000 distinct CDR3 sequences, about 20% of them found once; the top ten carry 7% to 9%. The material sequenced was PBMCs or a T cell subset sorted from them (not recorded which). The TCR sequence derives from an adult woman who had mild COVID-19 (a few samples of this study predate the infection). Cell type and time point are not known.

The CDR3, as DNA: TGTGCCAGCAGCCGCTTGGTCATAGGAGACAATGAGCAGTTCTTC. Translated, it gives CASSRLVIGDNEQFF. This chain joins TRBV5-5 and TRBJ2-1, with D hard to call. Germline-derived CDR1 and CDR2 are SGHKS and YYEKEE (reference sequence). Trimming removed 4 bases from V and 5 bases from J, with 16 bases in between. This CDR3 has 15 amino acids.